These T cell receptor beta chains were read from a single sample in a study of blood T cells in healthy people across ages. TCRdb processed the 5' RACE reads anew with MiXCR; each CDR3 protein has one entry. Of roughly 730,000 distinct CDR3 sequences listed, more than 55% are singletons. The specimen sequenced was blood. The receptors shown here come from a man in his forties in good health. The CDR3 runs from the conserved cysteine through the conserved F or W. Each record gives: CDR3 length, clone size, V gene, J gene, D gene, CDR3 DNA, CDR3 protein. The D gene is left open where the match is weak. Not every row has a clone size; where given, it reads once, few, many or a size class.

cdr3_length: 12
clone_size: -
v_call: TRBV12-3/TRBV12-4
j_call: TRBJ2-5
d_call: TRBD1
cdr3_nt: TGTGCCAGTAGTCCCCGTCCGGGACAGCAGTACTTC
cdr3_aa: CASSPRPGQQYF

cdr3_length: 21
clone_size: -
v_call: TRBV9
j_call: TRBJ2-3
d_call: -
cdr3_nt: TGTGCCAGCAGCGTAGACCGGAAGGGACTTACTGAGCGGTCCCGCACAGATACGCAGTATTTT
cdr3_aa: CASSVDRKGLTERSRTDTQYF

cdr3_length: 19
clone_size: few
v_call: TRBV28
j_call: TRBJ2-3
d_call: -
cdr3_nt: TGTGCCAGCAGTTTCTACCCGGTTGCCGGCATTACCCTCACAGATACGCAGTATTTT
cdr3_aa: CASSFYPVAGITLTDTQYF

cdr3_length: 16
clone_size: -
v_call: TRBV20-1
j_call: TRBJ2-1
d_call: -
cdr3_nt: TGCAGTGCTAGAGCAATGCAGGGGGGGTCCTACAATGAGCAGTTCTTC
cdr3_aa: CSARAMQGGSYNEQFF

cdr3_length: 12
clone_size: -
v_call: TRBV20-1
j_call: TRBJ2-5
d_call: -
cdr3_nt: TGCAGTGCTCGATCGGTCCAAGAGACCCAGTACTTC
cdr3_aa: CSARSVQETQYF

cdr3_length: 12
clone_size: -
v_call: TRBV4-2
j_call: TRBJ2-7
d_call: -
cdr3_nt: TGTGCCAGCAGCCAGGCGGACTACGAGCAGTACTTC
cdr3_aa: CASSQADYEQYF

cdr3_length: 15
clone_size: many
v_call: TRBV10-3
j_call: TRBJ2-1
d_call: TRBD1
cdr3_nt: TGTGCCATCAGTACAGGGGTCAACTCCTACAATGAGCAGTTCTTC
cdr3_aa: CAISTGVNSYNEQFF

cdr3_length: 17
clone_size: -
v_call: TRBV15
j_call: TRBJ2-5
d_call: TRBD2
cdr3_nt: TGTGCCACCAGCAGAGGCCCCACTGCGGGGGGGAGGAATGAGCAGTACTTC
cdr3_aa: CATSRGPTAGGRNEQYF

cdr3_length: 12
clone_size: many
v_call: TRBV11-2
j_call: TRBJ1-6
d_call: -
cdr3_nt: TGTGCCAGCAGCTTAAGGAATTCACCCCTCCACTTT
cdr3_aa: CASSLRNSPLHF

cdr3_length: 16
clone_size: few
v_call: TRBV10-2
j_call: TRBJ2-7
d_call: TRBD2
cdr3_nt: TGCGCCAGCAGTCTCTCACTAGCGGGAAAACCCTACGAGCAGTACTTC
cdr3_aa: CASSLSLAGKPYEQYF

cdr3_length: 17
clone_size: few
v_call: TRBV7-2
j_call: TRBJ2-2
d_call: TRBD2
cdr3_nt: TGTGCCAGCAGCTTAGATCAGCGGGGGCCGAACACCGGGGAGCTGTTTTTT
cdr3_aa: CASSLDQRGPNTGELFF

cdr3_length: 15
clone_size: few
v_call: TRBV7-2
j_call: TRBJ2-3
d_call: -
cdr3_nt: TGTGCCAGTATGCTGGCACCAAGACCTCAAGATACGCAGTATTTT
cdr3_aa: CASMLAPRPQDTQYF

cdr3_length: 15
clone_size: -
v_call: TRBV6-1
j_call: TRBJ2-7
d_call: TRBD2
cdr3_nt: TGTGCCAGCAGTGAAGTACGCAGCGGGAACTACGAGCAGTACTTC
cdr3_aa: CASSEVRSGNYEQYF

cdr3_length: 12
clone_size: -
v_call: TRBV2
j_call: TRBJ1-2
d_call: -
cdr3_nt: TGTGCCAGCAAGGGTATCGTCTATGGCTACACCTTC
cdr3_aa: CASKGIVYGYTF

cdr3_length: 14
clone_size: few
v_call: TRBV6-5
j_call: TRBJ2-3
d_call: -
cdr3_nt: TGTGCCAGCAGTCGGACCCCGGGGGCAGATACGCAGTATTTT
cdr3_aa: CASSRTPGADTQYF

cdr3_length: 13
clone_size: -
v_call: TRBV7-2
j_call: TRBJ2-7
d_call: TRBD1
cdr3_nt: TGTGCCAGCAGCTTCGACAGGGGTGACGAGCAGTACTTC
cdr3_aa: CASSFDRGDEQYF

cdr3_length: 16
clone_size: -
v_call: TRBV12-3/TRBV12-4
j_call: TRBJ2-1
d_call: -
cdr3_nt: TGTGCCAGCAGTTCGGGATTCCTAGGGTCCTACAATGAGCAGTTCTTC
cdr3_aa: CASSSGFLGSYNEQFF

cdr3_length: 15
clone_size: -
v_call: TRBV5-1
j_call: TRBJ2-5
d_call: -
cdr3_nt: TGCGCCAGCAGCCGCCCCGAGGCGGGGGACAATGAGCAGTACTTC
cdr3_aa: CASSRPEAGDNEQYF